The text below deals with one T cell receptor beta chain. The entry originates in a study of T-cell reconstitution after alpha-beta-depleted transplantation in children. Preparation of the TCRbeta library used unique molecular identifiers. TCRdb reprocessed the PCR reads with MiXCR, giving one entry per CDR3 protein. The sample lists 450,000 to 500,000 distinct CDR3 sequences, under 15% occurring once. This receptor was taken from a human donor who donated a stem cell graft to a child with combined immunodeficiency. The specimen comprised PBMCs from the stem cell graft donor, sampled from the stem cell graft.

CDR3 nucleotides: TGTGCCAGCGGTCGTACCTCCAATCAGCCCCAGCATTTT. As protein: CASGRTSNQPQHF. The gene calls are TRBV6-2 or TRBV6-3 and TRBJ1-5, with D unresolved. This CDR3 contains 13 residues. Trimming removed 8 bases from V and 3 bases from J, with 11 bases in between. Germline CDR1 reads MNHEY; CDR2 reads SVGEGT.